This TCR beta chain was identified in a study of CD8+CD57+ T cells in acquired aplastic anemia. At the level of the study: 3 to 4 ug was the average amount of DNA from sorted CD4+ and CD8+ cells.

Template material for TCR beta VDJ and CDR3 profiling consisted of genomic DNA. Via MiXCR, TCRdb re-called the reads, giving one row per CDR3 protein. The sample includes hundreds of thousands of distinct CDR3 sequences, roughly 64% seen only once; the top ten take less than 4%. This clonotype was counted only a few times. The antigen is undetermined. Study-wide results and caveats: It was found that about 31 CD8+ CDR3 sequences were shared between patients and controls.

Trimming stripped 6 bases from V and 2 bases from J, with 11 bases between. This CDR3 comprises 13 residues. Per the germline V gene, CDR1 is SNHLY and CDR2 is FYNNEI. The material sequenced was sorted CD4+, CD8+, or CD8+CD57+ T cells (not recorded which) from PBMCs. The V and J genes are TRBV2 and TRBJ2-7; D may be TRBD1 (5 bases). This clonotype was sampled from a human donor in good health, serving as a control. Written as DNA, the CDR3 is TGTGCCAGCAGCTCTCAGGGCCCCTACGAGCAGTACTTC. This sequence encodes CASSSQGPYEQYF.